The 23 T cell receptor beta chains given below trace back to one sample, sequenced in a study of cytomegalovirus exposure and HLA in healthy donors. Sequencing was performed with immunoSEQ multiplex PCR; in TCRdb, only in-frame clones are kept and a portion is missing. The sample carries about 71,000 clones, 94% recorded once. Source material: PBMCs. These receptors originate from a woman younger than 35 in good health and CMV-seronegative.

This chain connects TRBV4-1 to TRBJ2-5, with D perhaps matching TRBD2 (6 bases). With 0 bases removed from V and 2 bases from J, the gap between germline ends came to 7 bases. Germline V gives CDR1 MGHRA, CDR2 YSYEKL. The CDR3 is made up of 14 amino acids. CDR3: CASSQDAGQETQYF. The CDR3 bases are TGCGCCAGCAGCCAAGATGCGGGACAAGAGACCCAGTACTTC.

The chain combines TRBV4-1 with TRBJ1-5; no firm D call. Trimming pared 0 bases from V and 5 bases from J, leaving 5 bases between. Looked up from germline, CDR1 is MGHRA and CDR2 is YSYEKL. CDR3 size: 13 residues. The CDR3 DNA is TGCGCCAGCAGCCAAGAGAGGTATCAGCCCCAGCATTTT. Protein product: CASSQERYQPQHF.

This rearrangement joins TRBV2 to TRBJ2-3; D gene ambiguous. Trimming shortened V by 5 bases and J by 2 bases, and 8 bases separated the two germline ends. The CDR3 length is 13 residues. Per germline, CDR1 SNHLY and CDR2 FYNNEI. The CDR3 loop is CASSPPFTDTQYF. The CDR3 region has the DNA TGTGCCAGCAGTCCCCCTTTCACAGATACGCAGTATTTT.

The chain has TRBV6-4 and TRBJ2-3; 9 nucleotides agree with TRBD2. With V trimmed by 2 bases and J by 0 bases, 3 bases remained unmatched. From germline, CDR1 is MRHNA and CDR2 SNTAGT. The CDR3 spans 16 residues. The CDR3 DNA reads as TGTGCCAGCAGTGACGAAGCGGGGGGTAGCACAGATACGCAGTATTTT. This gives the protein CASSDEAGGSTDTQYF.

The chain carries TRBV28 and TRBJ1-5; the D is unclear. Germline loops: CDR1 MDHEN, CDR2 SYDVKM. V was pared by 4 bases and J by 13 bases, with 8 bases between. The CDR3 sequence is 10 residues long. The CDR3 sequence is CASSYIRQHF. The CDR3 bases are TGTGCCAGCAGTTATATTCGTCAGCATTTT. The variable domain in full, completed from reference TRBV28 and TRBJ1-5, reads DVKVTQSSRYLVKRTGEKVFLECVQDMDHENMFWYRQDPGLGLRLIYFSYDVKMKEKGDIPEGYSVSREKKERFSLILESASTNQTSMYLCASSYIRQHFGDGTRLSIL.

This clone has only one observation. The V gene is TRBV5-6, the J gene TRBJ2-5; a possible D gene is TRBD1 (6 bases). Germline loops: CDR1 SGHDT, CDR2 YYEEEE. V shed 2 bases and J shed 4 bases, with 12 bases lying between them. The CDR3 totals 14 residues. CDR3 loop: CASSFSGVGETQYF. The CDR3 DNA reads TGTGCCAGCAGCTTCTCAGGGGTTGGAGAGACCCAGTACTTC.

J is TRBJ1-5 and V is TRBV5-4, with D hard to call. The CDR3 spans 17 residues. Germline CDR1 SGHNT, CDR2 YYREEE (reference sequence). V was pared by 0 bases and J by 3 bases, with 16 bases between. The CDR3 sequence: CASSLEVPGFSNQPQHF. The CDR3 DNA is TGTGCCAGCAGCTTGGAAGTGCCCGGGTTTTCCAATCAGCCCCAGCATTTT.

J is TRBJ2-7 and V is TRBV18; D is perhaps TRBD1 (7 bases). Germline V gene sequence: CDR1 KGHSH, CDR2 LQKENI. The V end lost 2 bases, the J end lost 4 bases, and 18 bases lay between the germline ends. The CDR3 runs to 16 residues. CDR3 nucleotide sequence: TGTGCCAGCTCACCATCGCCCTTGGAGGGGGCTTACGAGCAGTACTTC. Its translation: CASSPSPLEGAYEQYF.

The rearrangement joins TRBV6-5 to TRBJ2-7, with D perhaps matching TRBD1 (6 bases). CDR1 and CDR2 from the germline V gene are MNHEY and SVGAGI. Trimming shortened V by 0 bases and J by 5 bases, and 11 bases separated the two germline ends. The CDR3 spans 14 residues. CDR3 coding DNA: TGTGCCAGCAGTTACTCTGGACAGAGCGACGAGCAGTACTTC. It specifies CASSYSGQSDEQYF.

The chain has TRBV7-2 and TRBJ1-2; 7 bases are shared with TRBD1. The CDR3 consists of 17 residues. Germline CDR1 is SGHTA and CDR2 is FQGNSA. Losses at the gene ends were 0 bases for V and 8 bases for J; bases not matched to a gene: 15. The CDR3 here is CASSLALLTGTPRGYTF. Written as DNA, the CDR3 is TGTGCCAGCAGCTTAGCCCTGTTGACAGGGACCCCTCGCGGCTACACCTTC.

The chain combines TRBV6-1 with TRBJ2-7; possible D gene TRBD2, 6 bases. Germline V gives CDR1 MNHNS, CDR2 SASEGT. The CDR3 has 13 amino acids. V lost 4 bases, J lost 0 bases, and 7 bases lay in between. The CDR3 coding sequence is TGTGCCAGCAGTGCCGGGAGCTCCTACGAGCAGTACTTC. This encodes CASSAGSSYEQYF.

V is TRBV6-5 and J is TRBJ2-7; 7 positions agree with TRBD2. The CDR3 is 13 amino acids. Germline V CDR1 and CDR2: MNHEY, SVGAGI. V trimming: 2 bases; J trimming: 3 bases; junction bases outside the gene matches: 1. The DNA of the CDR3 is TGTGCCAGCAGTTACGGCGGGAGCTACGAGCAGTACTTC. It encodes CASSYGGSYEQYF.

The genes are TRBV28 and TRBJ2-7, with 9 bases that match TRBD2. V was pared by 4 bases and J by 3 bases, with 10 bases of the junction left unmatched. CDR1 and CDR2 (germline): MDHEN, SYDVKM. The CDR3 consists of 16 residues. CDR3 amino acids: CASSSPIGLASYEQYF. DNA of the CDR3: TGTGCCAGCAGTTCCCCGATTGGACTAGCGAGCTACGAGCAGTACTTC.

V and J are TRBV6-1 and TRBJ1-3, with D hard to call. In germline, CDR1 is MNHNS, CDR2 SASEGT. V was clipped by 11 bases and J by 2 bases, with 13 bases between them. The CDR3 covers 13 residues. CDR3 residues: CAARGFPGNTIYF. CDR3 sequence (DNA): TGTGCCGCCCGGGGATTTCCTGGAAACACCATATATTTT.

This chain links TRBV5-6 with TRBJ1-1, with 9 nucleotides matching TRBD1. This CDR3 is 16 amino acids long. J gave up 3 bases and V 3 bases, and 9 bases lay outside the gene matches. The germline V gene has CDR1 SGHDT and CDR2 YYEEEE. In DNA, the CDR3 is TGTGCCAGCAGCTCCCTACAGGGGGCATGGGACACTGAAGCTTTCTTT. This translates into CASSSLQGAWDTEAFF.

CDR3 in amino acids: CASSPTGQGKKLFF. The CDR3 nucleotides are TGTGCCAGTAGCCCCACCGGACAGGGGAAAAAACTGTTTTTT. The gene calls are TRBV19 and TRBJ1-4; TRBD1 aligns across 9 bases. With 6 bases clipped from V and 9 bases from J, the junction kept 8 bases outside the gene matches. The germline V gene encodes CDR1 LNHDA and CDR2 SQIVND (reference sequence). This CDR3 has 14 residues.

The gene calls are TRBV2 and TRBJ2-5; D possibly corresponds to TRBD1 (5 bases). Trimming stripped 7 bases from V and 3 bases from J, with 15 bases between. Germline V lookup: CDR1 SNHLY, CDR2 FYNNEI. The CDR3 extends over 14 amino acids. Written as DNA, the CDR3 is TGTGCCAGCATAACCCTGACAGTCAAAGAGACCCAGTACTTC. It is translated as CASITLTVKETQYF.

The rearrangement links TRBV27 to TRBJ1-5; D possibly corresponds to TRBD1 (5 bases). The CDR3 length is 14 residues. V was pared by 6 bases and J by 2 bases, with 11 bases between. Germline CDR1 reads MNHEY; CDR2 reads SMNVEV (reference sequence). The CDR3, as DNA: TGTGCCAGCAGGGGACTAGCTGGCAATCAGCCCCAGCATTTT. Protein product: CASRGLAGNQPQHF.

The chain employs TRBV7-2 and TRBJ1-1; D possibly corresponds to TRBD1 (6 bases). Germline V gene sequence: CDR1 SGHTA, CDR2 FQGNSA. V was clipped by 0 bases and J by 1 base, with 9 bases between them. The CDR3 runs 15 residues. Here the CDR3 DNA reads TGTGCCAGCAGCTTAGCTTTGACAGGGAACACTGAAGCTTTCTTT. It encodes CASSLALTGNTEAFF.

This clone has a single count. The chain carries TRBV6-5 and TRBJ1-2; the D is unclear. The CDR3 extends over 13 amino acids. The germline CDR1 and CDR2 sequences are MNHEY and SVGAGI. V dropped 7 bases and J dropped 8 bases, with 17 bases sitting between them. The CDR3 DNA reads TGTGCCAGCAAAGACGGCGGACTAGTCGGCTACACCTTC. This sequence encodes CASKDGGLVGYTF.

The chain combines TRBV7-2 with TRBJ1-2; 7 bases map to TRBD1. CDR3 length: 18 amino acids. J gave up 4 bases and V 7 bases, and 21 bases lay outside the gene matches. Looked up from germline, CDR1 is SGHTA and CDR2 is FQGNSA. DNA of the CDR3: TGTGCCAGCAACCATAGGCGGGCAGGGGGGCCCTGGGGCTATGGCTACACCTTC. Residues: CASNHRRAGGPWGYGYTF. The variable domain in full, with the rest retrieved from reference TRBV7-2 and TRBJ1-2, is GAGVSQSPSNKVTEKGKDVELRCDPISGHTALYWYRQSLGQGLEFLIYFQGNSAPDKSGLPSDRFSAERTGGSVSTLTIQRTQQEDSAVYLCASNHRRAGGPWGYGYTFGSGTRLTVV.

The rearrangement uses TRBV9 and TRBJ2-2; D is perhaps TRBD1 (6 bases). The germline V and J ends were trimmed by 4 bases and 0 bases, with 16 bases remaining between them. The CDR3 runs to 17 residues. Germline V gives CDR1 SGDLS, CDR2 YYNGEE. DNA for the CDR3: TGTGCCAGCAGCTCCCCAAGGGGGTCCTCGAACACCGGGGAGCTGTTTTTT. Amino acids: CASSSPRGSSNTGELFF.

This chain uses TRBV13 with TRBJ2-7; 7 positions match TRBD1. Per the germline V gene, CDR1 is PRHDT and CDR2 is FYEKMQ (reference sequence). Losses at the gene ends were 6 bases for V and 4 bases for J; bases not matched to a gene: 6. This CDR3 region has 13 residues. CDR3 DNA sequence: TGTGCCAGCAGATCCGGGACAGCATACGAGCAGTACTTC. Its protein is CASRSGTAYEQYF.